Listed below are T cell receptor beta chains from one sample, sequenced in a study of vaccination and CD4 T cells after COVID-19. TCRdb called the PCR reads again in MiXCR, with one record for every CDR3 protein. This sample yields about 18,000 distinct CDR3 sequences, of which about 48% are seen a single time; under 15% belongs to the top ten. What these receptors recognize is not known. The sequenced sample was CD4+ T cells from blood, cultured in vitro, obtained about 7 months after SARS-CoV-2 vaccination. The receptor set was obtained from a human donor who had recovered from COVID-19. Each CDR3 is given with its conserved first and last residue. Fields, in order: J gene, V gene, D gene, clone size, CDR3 protein, CDR3 DNA. D genes are given only for firm matches. Rows give clone size only sometimes, using once, few, many, or a class for an expanded clone.

TRBJ2-5 | TRBV2 | TRBD2 | NA | CAGAGEVGETQYF | TGTGCCGGGGCGGGGGAGGTGGGAGAGACCCAGTACTTC
TRBJ2-2 | TRBV21-1 | NA | NA | CASSKDGRATGELFF | TGTGCCAGCAGCAAAGACGGCAGGGCCACCGGGGAGCTGTTTTTT
TRBJ1-5 | TRBV20-1 | TRBD1 | NA | CSAMEWTGYFRRRQPQHF | TGCAGTGCTATGGAATGGACAGGGTATTTTAGGAGGCGTCAGCCCCAGCATTTT
TRBJ1-2 | TRBV25-1 | TRBD1 | NA | CASRTTGLSGYTF | TGTGCCAGCAGAACGACAGGGTTGAGCGGCTACACCTTC
TRBJ2-5 | TRBV20-1 | NA | few | CSARLGGNTVETQYF | TGCAGTGCTAGACTTGGAGGGAATACCGTGGAGACCCAGTACTTC
TRBJ1-1 | TRBV15 | NA | NA | CATSEGQLGTEAFF | TGTGCCACCAGCGAAGGACAGTTGGGCACTGAAGCTTTCTTT
TRBJ2-7 | TRBV20-1 | TRBD2 | NA | CSARVAGAPYEQYF | TGCAGTGCTAGGGTAGCGGGAGCTCCTTACGAGCAGTACTTC
TRBJ1-1 | TRBV7-8 | TRBD1 | NA | CASSPGTGVYTEAFF | TGTGCCAGCAGCCCGGGGACAGGGGTGTACACTGAAGCTTTCTTT
TRBJ2-4 | TRBV20-1 | NA | NA | CSARVIGALAKNIQYF | TGCAGTGCTAGAGTTATCGGAGCCTTAGCCAAAAACATTCAGTACTTC
TRBJ1-2 | TRBV28 | TRBD1 | NA | CASSLLGQGYGYTF | TGTGCCAGCAGTTTACTGGGACAGGGCTATGGCTACACCTTC
TRBJ1-1 | TRBV7-2 | TRBD1 | few | CASSLHTGGTEAFF | TGTGCCAGCAGCTTGCACACAGGGGGAACTGAAGCTTTCTTT
TRBJ2-3 | TRBV20-1 | TRBD2 | few | CSARDPREGGDTQYF | TGCAGTGCTAGAGATCCGAGGGAGGGCGGGGATACGCAGTATTTT
TRBJ2-7 | TRBV6-1 | NA | NA | CASGTGWGGTYEQYF | TGTGCCAGCGGGACAGGTTGGGGGGGGACCTACGAGCAGTACTTC
TRBJ1-6 | TRBV6-1 | NA | few | CASSEVTGWNSPLHF | TGTGCCAGCAGTGAAGTAACAGGGTGGAATTCACCCCTCCACTTT
TRBJ1-2 | TRBV19 | TRBD1 | NA | CASSSDRPPYTF | TGTGCCAGTAGTTCGGACAGGCCACCCTACACCTTC
TRBJ1-6 | TRBV5-4 | TRBD1 | NA | CASSRGDRIASPLHF | TGTGCCAGCAGCCGGGGGGACAGGATTGCTTCACCCCTCCACTTT
TRBJ2-3 | TRBV5-4 | TRBD2 | NA | CASSGRTSGTDTQYF | TGTGCCAGCAGCGGAAGGACTAGCGGCACAGATACGCAGTATTTT
TRBJ1-5 | TRBV2 | NA | NA | CASSEARGGQPQHF | TGTGCCAGCAGTGAAGCCCGGGGCGGTCAGCCCCAGCATTTT
TRBJ2-2 | TRBV7-3 | TRBD2 | NA | CASSSGVNTGELFF | TGTGCCAGCAGTAGCGGGGTTAACACCGGGGAGCTGTTTTTT
TRBJ1-3 | TRBV11-2 | NA | NA | CASRVWGNTIYF | TGTGCCTCCAGGGTTTGGGGAAACACCATATATTTT
TRBJ1-5 | TRBV21-1 | NA | NA | CASSKGARPQHF | TGTGCCAGCAGCAAAGGGGCGAGGCCCCAGCATTTT
TRBJ1-5 | TRBV2 | TRBD1 | few | CASSPGTGGNQPQHF | TGTGCCAGCAGCCCCGGGACAGGGGGTAATCAGCCCCAGCATTTT
TRBJ1-3 | TRBV14 | TRBD1 | NA | CASSQDRANTIYF | TGTGCCAGCAGCCAGGACAGGGCTAACACCATATATTTT
TRBJ1-5 | TRBV6-2/TRBV6-3 | TRBD1 | NA | CASRSRGDSPYSNQPQHF | TGTGCCAGCAGGAGTCGGGGGGACAGTCCTTATAGCAATCAGCCCCAGCATTTT
TRBJ1-2 | TRBV11-2 | NA | once | CASSRVARLYGYTF | TGTGCCAGCAGCCGGGTCGCGAGGCTCTATGGCTACACCTTC
TRBJ2-7 | TRBV20-1 | TRBD1 | NA | CSARDRQGNYGQYF | TGCAGTGCTAGGGACCGACAGGGGAACTACGGGCAGTACTTC
TRBJ2-7 | TRBV6-5 | NA | NA | CASSYSRAGPYEQYF | TGTGCCAGCAGTTACTCGAGGGCAGGGCCATACGAGCAGTACTTC
TRBJ1-2 | TRBV27 | TRBD1 | NA | CASSLIGQGGFRYGYTF | TGTGCCAGCAGTTTAATTGGACAGGGTGGGTTTAGGTATGGCTACACCTTC
TRBJ1-1 | TRBV6-1 | TRBD1 | NA | CAGDRGGFMNTEAFF | TGTGCCGGGGACAGGGGCGGCTTTATGAACACTGAAGCTTTCTTT
TRBJ1-5 | TRBV6-1 | NA | NA | CASTRQTSNQPQHF | TGTGCCAGCACGAGACAGACAAGCAATCAGCCCCAGCATTTT
TRBJ2-5 | TRBV5-5 | TRBD2 | NA | CASSPLAGPRRYF | TGTGCCAGCAGCCCACTAGCGGGACCGCGGCGGTACTTC
TRBJ2-1 | TRBV20-1 | TRBD2 | NA | CSASGGITYNEQFF | TGCAGTGCTAGCGGGGGGATAACCTACAATGAGCAGTTCTTC
TRBJ1-5 | TRBV7-2 | NA | few | CASSYSSNQPQHF | TGTGCCAGCAGCTATAGTAGCAATCAGCCCCAGCATTTT
TRBJ1-2 | TRBV20-1 | TRBD1 | NA | CSAPRTGGGYGYTF | TGCAGTGCCCCTCGGACAGGGGGCGGCTATGGCTACACCTTC
TRBJ2-5 | TRBV20-1 | TRBD1 | NA | CSARDDRDQETQYF | TGCAGTGCTAGAGACGACAGGGACCAAGAGACCCAGTACTTC
TRBJ2-5 | TRBV7-2 | NA | NA | CASSLSTAQETQYF | TGTGCCAGCAGCTTATCTACGGCCCAAGAGACCCAGTACTTC
TRBJ2-3 | TRBV7-3 | NA | NA | CASTLSGGPTDTQYF | TGTGCCAGCACTCTCTCCGGGGGGCCCACAGATACGCAGTATTTT
TRBJ2-1 | TRBV5-1 | NA | once | CASRDLGAPAYNEQFF | TGCGCCAGCAGGGATTTGGGGGCGCCGGCCTACAATGAGCAGTTCTTC
TRBJ2-7 | TRBV7-9 | TRBD1 | few | CASSLVGQGALDEQYF | TGTGCCAGCAGCTTAGTGGGACAGGGGGCGCTGGACGAGCAGTACTTC
TRBJ1-2 | TRBV2 | TRBD1 | NA | CASSVHQGGYGYTF | TGTGCCAGCAGTGTGCACCAGGGGGGCTATGGCTACACCTTC